This TCR beta chain was sequenced during a study of beta chain features in type 1 diabetes. Study-wide background: The examined sorted cells totaled about 110 million across samples. Study-level points and caveats: Healthy donors had naive, central memory and Treg TCRB repertoires that appeared less similar than those seen among patients. All four CD4+ subsets of Type 1 diabetes patients contained TCRB CDR3s that were moderately but significantly shorter.

CD45RO/CCR7/CD25/CD127/CD95/CD27 sorting isolated CD4+ naive, central memory, regulatory and stem cell-like memory cells. CDR1 is SGHRS, CDR2 YFSETQ, per germline. The junction had 7 bases not matched to a gene; V was cut back by 1 base and J by 0 bases. The CDR3 length is 18 residues. Expressed TCRB transcripts were sequenced because the isolated RNA had all been reverse transcribed beforehand. Sequenced by immunoSEQ multiplex PCR; TCRdb stores in-frame clones only, minus some. The sample records about 640,000 clones, 12% being singletons. About this clone: Its antigen remains unknown.

The chain carries TRBV5-1 and TRBJ2-3; 11 nucleotides align to TRBD2. Sequenced input: naive CD4+ T cells from blood. The sequence derives from a young man with type 1 diabetes. The CDR3 is CASSLLTSGGQSTDTQYF. The CDR3 DNA sequence: TGCGCCAGCAGCTTGTTAACTAGCGGGGGCCAAAGCACAGATACGCAGTATTTT. Supplemented by reference TRBV5-1 and TRBJ2-3, the full variable domain reads KAGVTQTPRYLIKTRGQQVTLSCSPISGHRSVSWYQQTPGQGLQFLFEYFSETQRNKGNFPGRFSGRQFSNSRSEMNVSTLELGDSALYLCASSLLTSGGQSTDTQYFGPGTRLTVL.